This entry lists 26 T cell receptor beta chains sequenced from one sample in a study of cytomegalovirus exposure and HLA in healthy donors. The study ran its PCR with 60 Vbeta and 13 Jbeta primers. Measured with immunoSEQ multiplex PCR; TCRdb has only the in-frame clones, and not every one. This sample has about 89,000 clones; more than 60% occur once, and the top ten carry roughly 2.5%. Sample: PBMCs. Source of these receptors: a young man in good health and CMV-seronegative.

The chain employs TRBV20-1 and TRBJ1-2; no clear D gene. CDR1 and CDR2 from the germline V gene are DFQATT and SNEGSKA (reference sequence). Trimming removed 6 bases from V and 8 bases from J, with 13 bases in between. This CDR3 comprises 11 residues. The CDR3 loop reads CSARKREGYTF. The CDR3 DNA follows: TGCAGTGCCAGAAAAAGGGAGGGCTACACCTTC.

The chain links TRBV5-1 to TRBJ2-3; the D is unclear. The CDR3 is 12 amino acids. Trimming shortened V by 4 bases and J by 6 bases, and 9 bases separated the two germline ends. Germline lookup yields CDR1 SGHRS and CDR2 YFSETQ. CDR3 protein: CASSPEEDTQYF. The CDR3 DNA sequence: TGCGCCAGCAGCCCCGAGGAGGATACGCAGTATTTT.

The V gene is TRBV18, the J gene TRBJ2-5, with D hard to call. The CDR3 is 14 amino acids. Germline lookup yields CDR1 KGHSH and CDR2 LQKENI. V lost 1 base to trimming and J lost 0 bases, with 6 bases between them. Here the CDR3 DNA reads TGTGCCAGCTCACCACGTTCGTACCAAGAGACCCAGTACTTC. Translating gives CASSPRSYQETQYF.

V usage is TRBV27 and J usage is TRBJ1-2; 9 bases agree with TRBD1. The CDR3 sequence is 14 residues long. In germline, CDR1 is MNHEY, CDR2 SMNVEV (reference sequence). V was clipped by 6 bases and J by 1 base; unmatched bases: 3. CDR3 sequence: CASRRTGDNYGYTF. The CDR3 DNA reads TGTGCCAGCAGACGGACAGGGGATAACTATGGCTACACCTTC.

The V gene is TRBV18, the J gene TRBJ2-5, with 7 bases lining up with TRBD2. The CDR3 has 14 residues. Germline CDR1 is KGHSH and CDR2 is LQKENI. Unmatched junction bases numbered 5, after V lost 0 bases and J lost 7 bases. CDR3 coding DNA: TGTGCCAGCTCACCACCCGGGGTAGCGGGGACCCAGTACTTC. As protein: CASSPPGVAGTQYF.

This clone was seen a few times. The chain joins TRBV10-2 to TRBJ2-2, with D tentatively TRBD2 (6 bases). The germline V and J ends were trimmed by 6 bases and 7 bases, with 12 bases remaining between them. The CDR3 extends over 13 amino acids. Germline assignment: CDR1 WSHSY and CDR2 SAAADI. The CDR3 sequence: CASRAGSGGELFF. CDR3 bases: TGCGCCAGCAGAGCGGGTAGCGGCGGGGAGCTGTTTTTT.

CDR3 loop: CAWSGPGNTEAFF. CDR3 DNA: TGTGCCTGGAGTGGGCCGGGGAACACTGAAGCTTTCTTT. The chain joins TRBV30 to TRBJ1-1; D gene uncertain. V was cut by 1 base and J by 1 base, with 7 bases left in between. The germline V gene encodes CDR1 GTSNPN and CDR2 SVGIG (reference sequence). CDR3 length equals 13 residues.

V and J are TRBV18 and TRBJ1-3, with D tentatively TRBD1 (5 bases). Germline V gene sequence: CDR1 KGHSH, CDR2 LQKENI. V dropped 3 bases and J dropped 3 bases, with 12 bases sitting between them. The CDR3 has 15 amino acids. The CDR3 is CASSPQEGDGNTIYF. CDR3 DNA sequence: TGTGCCAGCTCACCCCAGGAAGGGGATGGAAACACCATATATTTT.

The chain carries TRBV7-9 and TRBJ2-7, with D possibly matching TRBD1 (6 bases). The CDR3 runs 17 residues. CDR1 and CDR2 (germline): SEHNR, FQNEAQ (reference sequence). V lost 5 bases to trimming and J lost 6 bases, with 26 bases between them. This CDR3 reads CASSQHETTGFRIEQYF. CDR3 sequence (DNA): TGTGCCAGCAGCCAACACGAAACCACAGGGTTTCGAATCGAGCAGTACTTC. The variable domain in full, completed from reference TRBV7-9 and TRBJ2-7, reads DTGVSQNPRHKITKRGQNVTFRCDPISEHNRLYWYRQTLGQGPEFLTYFQNEAQLEKSRLLSDRFSAERPKGSFSTLEIQRTEQGDSAMYLCASSQHETTGFRIEQYFGPGTRLTVT.

J is TRBJ1-2 and V is TRBV11-2; D perhaps matches TRBD1 (5 bases). This CDR3 has 15 amino acids. V was cut by 5 bases and J by 8 bases, with 21 bases left in between. Germline V gives CDR1 SGHAT, CDR2 FQNNGV. As DNA, the CDR3 is TGTGCCAGCAGCCTGGACAAGGCAGGTCGTAGGGGCTACACCTTC. Translating gives CASSLDKAGRRGYTF.

The chain uses TRBV5-1 and TRBJ2-3; 12 bases are a match to TRBD2. Germline loops: CDR1 SGHRS, CDR2 YFSETQ. V was clipped by 6 bases and J by 3 bases; unmatched bases: 2. CDR3 length equals 14 residues. The DNA of the CDR3 is TGCGCCAGCAACCTAGCGGGGGGGACAGATACGCAGTATTTT. Amino acid sequence: CASNLAGGTDTQYF.

V usage is TRBV15 and J usage is TRBJ1-6, with D unclear. V lost 1 base, J lost 8 bases, and 9 bases lay in between. Germline V lookup: CDR1 LNHNV, CDR2 YYDKDF (reference sequence). The CDR3 loop spans 14 amino acids. The CDR3 DNA is TGTGCCACCAGCAGAGGAGGGATGGATTCACCCCTCCACTTT. This gives the protein CATSRGGMDSPLHF.

This chain joins TRBV6-1 and TRBJ1-2; D not resolved. The V and J ends lost 1 base and 7 bases respectively, with 13 bases between them. Germline CDR1 MNHNS, CDR2 SASEGT. The CDR3 is 14 amino acids. CDR3 region: CASSEDLGFGGYTF. The CDR3 DNA reads as TGTGCCAGCAGTGAAGACCTCGGGTTTGGTGGCTACACCTTC.

This chain connects TRBV18 to TRBJ2-7, with D perhaps TRBD1 (6 bases). Germline V gene lookup returns CDR1 KGHSH and CDR2 LQKENI. V dropped 5 bases and J dropped 6 bases, with 11 bases sitting between them. The CDR3 is made up of 12 amino acids. The CDR3 region is CASSIGQREQYF. The CDR3 coding sequence is TGTGCCAGCTCAATCGGACAGCGCGAGCAGTACTTC.

This chain links TRBV30 with TRBJ1-2; D is unclear. This CDR3 has 15 residues. Deletions cut 0 bases from V and 1 base from J, with 12 bases between. From germline, CDR1 is GTSNPN and CDR2 SVGIG (reference sequence). Written as DNA, the CDR3 is TGTGCCTGGAGTGTAGTTGGGCGACATAACTATGGCTACACCTTC. Translated: CAWSVVGRHNYGYTF.

This rearrangement joins TRBV30 to TRBJ2-5; 9 bases fit TRBD1. Germline V gives CDR1 GTSNPN, CDR2 SVGIG (reference sequence). The junction had 5 bases not matched to a gene; V was cut back by 1 base and J by 2 bases. CDR3 length: 15 residues. The CDR3 nucleotides are TGTGCCTGGAGTGACCGGGACAGGGATCAAGAGACCCAGTACTTC. Amino acids: CAWSDRDRDQETQYF.

V and J are TRBV28 and TRBJ2-7; the D gene is possibly TRBD2 (6 bases). The V and J ends lost 5 bases and 2 bases respectively, with 16 bases between them. The CDR3 is 15 residues long. CDR1 is MDHEN and CDR2 is SYDVKM in the germline V gene. Here the CDR3 reads CASSPWAGSTYEQYF. CDR3 DNA sequence: TGTGCCAGCAGTCCTTGGGCGGGGTCGACCTACGAGCAGTACTTC.

The V call is TRBV28, the J call TRBJ1-1; D gene ambiguous. With 7 bases removed from V and 4 bases from J, the gap between germline ends came to 19 bases. The germline V gene has CDR1 MDHEN and CDR2 SYDVKM. The CDR3 sequence is 15 residues long. The CDR3 loop is CASILGGGLGTEAFF. CDR3 DNA sequence: TGTGCCAGCATCCTAGGAGGAGGGTTGGGCACTGAAGCTTTCTTT.

J is TRBJ1-6 and V is TRBV4-2, with a possible D match to TRBD1 (5 bases). Germline-derived CDR1 and CDR2 are LGHNA and YNFKEQ. This CDR3 spans 16 amino acids. Trimming removed 4 bases from V and 4 bases from J, with 14 bases in between. The CDR3 spells CASSPRTLSYNSPLHF. Written as DNA, the CDR3 is TGTGCCAGCAGCCCCCGGACACTCAGTTATAATTCACCCCTCCACTTT.

This clone was recorded only once. V and J are TRBV5-1 and TRBJ1-2, with a weak D call TRBD1 (6 bases). Trimming pared 3 bases from V and 4 bases from J, leaving 10 bases between. This CDR3 has 13 amino acids. CDR1 and CDR2 from the germline V gene are SGHRS and YFSETQ. The CDR3 DNA sequence: TGCGCCAGCAGCTCGGACAGATCCTATGGCTACACCTTC. It specifies CASSSDRSYGYTF.

This clone was observed a few times. The chain links TRBV6-1 to TRBJ1-2; 8 bases are shared with TRBD1. There are 15 residues in the CDR3. Germline assignment: CDR1 MNHNS and CDR2 SASEGT. V was clipped by 2 bases and J by 5 bases; unmatched bases: 7. The CDR3 here is CASSEMGTGIYGYTF. CDR3 nucleotides: TGTGCCAGCAGTGAAATGGGGACAGGTATTTATGGCTACACCTTC.

In its sample, this clone was seen a few times. This sequence joins TRBV4-1 and TRBJ2-5, with D uncertain. Trimming left V 1 base short and J 5 bases short, with 11 bases between. In germline, CDR1 is MGHRA, CDR2 YSYEKL. The CDR3 consists of 14 residues. The CDR3 reads CASSQVVLGETQYF. Here the CDR3 DNA reads TGCGCCAGCAGCCAAGTTGTGTTGGGCGAGACCCAGTACTTC.

The chain combines TRBV9 with TRBJ1-5; D unclear. Germline CDR1 and CDR2: SGDLS and YYNGEE. The CDR3 covers 14 residues. Deletions cut 1 base from V and 1 base from J, with 6 bases between. CDR3 protein: CASSVHGSNQPQHF. The CDR3 coding sequence is TGTGCCAGCAGCGTACACGGGAGCAATCAGCCCCAGCATTTT.

J is TRBJ2-1 and V is TRBV29-1, with 11 bases fitting TRBD2. The J segment lost 7 bases and the V segment lost 4 bases, leaving 6 bases of the junction unmatched. The CDR3 consists of 14 residues. From germline, CDR1 is SQVTM and CDR2 ANQGSEA. The CDR3 region has the DNA TGCAGCGTTGCTTTGGCTAGCGGGGGGAATGAGCAGTTCTTC. Translation: CSVALASGGNEQFF.

The rearrangement uses TRBV15 and TRBJ2-7; 7 bases align to TRBD1. The V segment lost 5 bases and the J segment 2 bases; nucleotides outside the gene matches: 3. This CDR3 is built from 13 residues. Germline lookup yields CDR1 LNHNV and CDR2 YYDKDF (reference sequence). CDR3 sequence reads: CATSVDRTYEQYF. The CDR3 region has the DNA TGTGCCACCAGCGTGGACAGGACCTACGAGCAGTACTTC.

The chain recombines TRBV15 with TRBJ1-4, with 11 bases that match TRBD1. Per the germline V gene, CDR1 is LNHNV and CDR2 is YYDKDF (reference sequence). CDR3 length equals 17 residues. The J segment lost 8 bases and the V segment lost 5 bases, leaving 13 bases of the junction unmatched. The CDR3 loop is CATSGRDRGVLGEKLFF. CDR3 sequence (DNA): TGTGCCACCAGCGGCCGGGACAGGGGGGTTTTAGGGGAAAAACTGTTTTTT.